This T cell receptor (beta chain) came from a study of OX40 agonist ivuxolimab in advanced cancers. Across the study: Of the participants, around 39% had some prior anti-PD-1, anti-PD-L1 or anti-CTLA-4 therapy, which was allowed.

Measured with immunoSEQ multiplex PCR; TCRdb has only the in-frame clones, and not every one. In the table there are 50,000 to 70,000 clones, roughly 89% of which are singletons. Points from the study as a whole: Dosing at 0.1 to 3.0 mg/kg was accompanied by clonal expansion of CD4+ and CD8+ blood T cells by week 6. Expanded peripheral T cells had an undetermined antigen specificity.

Note on this clone: Its antigen is currently unknown. Since a much larger clone is just one base distant, this may be a read error.

This receptor was identified in an adult with an advanced solid tumor such as melanoma, head and neck, liver or kidney cancer. Sequencing used CD4+ or CD8+ T cells sorted from blood, obtained in a trial of the OX40 agonist ivuxolimab.

The CDR3 protein is CASSQVRGNSPLHF. In DNA form, the CDR3 reads TGTGCCAGCAGCCAAGTGAGGGGTAATTCACCCCTCCACTTT. V is TRBV4-2 and J is TRBJ1-6; D may be TRBD1 (5 bases). V lost 1 base and J lost 6, with 7 bases in between. Germline V gene sequence: CDR1 LGHNA, CDR2 YNFKEQ. The CDR3 loop spans 14 amino acids.